One sample yielded the 12 T cell receptor beta chains listed below, sequenced in a study of PD-1 blockade in classical Hodgkin lymphoma. Time point indicated: cycle 4 day 1 (C4D1), after around six weeks of nivolumab. Each and every patient relapsed after autologous stem cell transplantation, and patients got differing brentuximab vedotin exposure. The protocol was immunoSEQ multiplex PCR, while the TCRdb copy is restricted to in-frame clones and leaves out a portion. The data hold some 45,000 clones, with approximately 78% observed a single time. Sample: peripheral blood mononuclear cells (PBMCs), taken before the fourth cycle of nivolumab. All receptors come from a human donor with classical Hodgkin lymphoma.

This clone was observed a single time. The chain recombines TRBV5-1 with TRBJ1-6; D might be TRBD1 (6 bases). Germline CDR1 and CDR2: SGHRS and YFSETQ. This CDR3 region has 15 residues. V was trimmed by 4 bases and J by 8 bases, leaving 16 bases between them. The CDR3 region is CASSVQGLGDSPLHF. In DNA form, the CDR3 reads TGCGCCAGCAGCGTACAGGGATTGGGTGATTCACCCCTCCACTTT. The variable domain in full, with the rest retrieved from reference TRBV5-1 and TRBJ1-6, is KAGVTQTPRYLIKTRGQQVTLSCSPISGHRSVSWYQQTPGQGLQFLFEYFSETQRNKGNFPGRFSGRQFSNSRSEMNVSTLELGDSALYLCASSVQGLGDSPLHFGNGTRLTVT.

This sequence joins TRBV19 and TRBJ1-2; D is unclear. CDR3 length equals 14 residues. V was cut by 1 base and J by 4 bases, with 10 bases left in between. Germline V CDR1 and CDR2: LNHDA, SQIVND (reference sequence). The CDR3: CASSIALRTYGYTF. The CDR3 nucleotides read TGTGCCAGTAGTATAGCACTACGGACCTATGGCTACACCTTC.

The rearrangement links TRBV5-1 to TRBJ2-6; D gene ambiguous. CDR3 size: 17 residues. CDR1 and CDR2 from the germline V gene are SGHRS and YFSETQ. Trimming took off 1 base at V and 0 bases at J, with 11 bases between the two ends. CDR3 amino acids: CASSLRSPSSGANVLTF. Written as DNA, the CDR3 is TGCGCCAGCAGCTTGCGCAGCCCGAGCTCTGGGGCCAACGTCCTGACTTTC.

The sample holds one count of this clone. J is TRBJ1-5 and V is TRBV2; D is ambiguous. Germline CDR1 and CDR2: SNHLY and FYNNEI. The V gene lost 8 bases and the J gene lost 3 bases, with 11 bases spanning the gap. This CDR3 comprises 13 residues. Here the CDR3 DNA reads TGTGCCAGCCGTCTGGAAACCAATCAGCCCCAGCATTTT. Protein product: CASRLETNQPQHF.

V gene TRBV7-5 combines with J gene TRBJ2-1; the table's D gene call, TRBD1, was not cross checked with the DNA. TRBV7-5 counts as a pseudogene. The CDR3 sequence is 15 residues long. This CDR3 is CARSFRHISYNEQFF. In nucleotides, the CDR3 is TGTGCCAGAAGCTTCAGACACATCTCCTACAATGAGCAGTTCTTC.

V is TRBV4-1 and J is TRBJ1-5; 7 positions agree with TRBD1. J was trimmed by 5 bases and V by 0 bases; bases with no gene match: 7. Germline CDR1 and CDR2: MGHRA and YSYEKL. The CDR3 length is 16 residues. CDR3 coding DNA: TGCGCCAGCAGCCAAGACCCGGGACAGCCTTATCAGCCCCAGCATTTT. Its protein is CASSQDPGQPYQPQHF.

This chain connects TRBV28 to TRBJ1-3; 9 bases fit TRBD1. Trimming took 6 bases from V and 1 from J; bases not matched to a gene: 4. Germline V lookup: CDR1 MDHEN, CDR2 SYDVKM. This CDR3 is 15 amino acids long. Here the CDR3 reads CASRRQGGSGNTIYF. DNA of the CDR3: TGTGCCAGCAGACGACAGGGGGGATCTGGAAACACCATATATTTT.

The rearrangement uses TRBV18 and TRBJ1-1; no clear D. Trimming cost V 3 bases and J 4 bases, with 24 bases left between them. Germline CDR1 is KGHSH and CDR2 is LQKENI. This CDR3 spans 18 amino acids. The CDR3 DNA is TGTGCCAGCTCACCGGGCTCGGTTGTTGGTGCGGGGTCCACTGAAGCTTTCTTT. This encodes CASSPGSVVGAGSTEAFF. The full variable domain, in which reference TRBV18 and TRBJ1-1 provide the parts outside the CDR3, is NAGVMQNPRHLVRRRGQEARLRCSPMKGHSHVYWYRQLPEEGLKFMVYLQKENIIDESGMPKERFSAEFPKEGPSILRIQQVVRGDSAAYFCASSPGSVVGAGSTEAFFGQGTRLTVV.

DNA for the CDR3: TGTGCCAGTAGTACCTTAGCAGGGGGCTCTCCGACACCCCTCCACTTT. The encoded protein is CASSTLAGGSPTPLHF. The chain couples TRBV19 to TRBJ1-6; 8 nucleotides align to TRBD1. Trimming at V came to 4 bases and at J to 11 bases, leaving 13 bases not matched to a gene. CDR1 is LNHDA, CDR2 SQIVND, per germline (reference sequence). There are 16 residues in the CDR3.

The chain uses TRBV6-6 and TRBJ1-2; possible D gene TRBD1, 5 bases. The germline V gene has CDR1 MNHNY and CDR2 SVGAGI (reference sequence). Trimming took off 2 bases at V and 4 bases at J, with 14 bases between the two ends. The CDR3 is 15 amino acids. The CDR3 region is CASSYGASFSYGYTF. CDR3 DNA sequence: TGTGCCAGCAGTTACGGGGCCAGTTTTTCCTATGGCTACACCTTC.

The chain recombines TRBV5-1 with TRBJ1-1; 7 nucleotides align to TRBD1. With V trimmed by 2 bases and J by 1 base, 2 bases remained unmatched. From germline, CDR1 is SGHRS and CDR2 YFSETQ. The CDR3 has 14 amino acids. The CDR3 sequence: CASSFQGENTEAFF. CDR3 coding DNA: TGCGCCAGCAGCTTTCAGGGGGAGAACACTGAAGCTTTCTTT.

This clone was seen only a few times. CDR3 nucleotides: TGTGCCTGGAGTGTCAAGGGTAGCTCTGGAAACACCATATATTTT. The encoded protein is CAWSVKGSSGNTIYF. The V call is TRBV30, the J call TRBJ1-3; D is undetermined. The germline V gene has CDR1 GTSNPN and CDR2 SVGIG (reference sequence). V lost 0 bases to trimming and J lost 0 bases, with 9 bases between them. The CDR3 totals 15 residues.